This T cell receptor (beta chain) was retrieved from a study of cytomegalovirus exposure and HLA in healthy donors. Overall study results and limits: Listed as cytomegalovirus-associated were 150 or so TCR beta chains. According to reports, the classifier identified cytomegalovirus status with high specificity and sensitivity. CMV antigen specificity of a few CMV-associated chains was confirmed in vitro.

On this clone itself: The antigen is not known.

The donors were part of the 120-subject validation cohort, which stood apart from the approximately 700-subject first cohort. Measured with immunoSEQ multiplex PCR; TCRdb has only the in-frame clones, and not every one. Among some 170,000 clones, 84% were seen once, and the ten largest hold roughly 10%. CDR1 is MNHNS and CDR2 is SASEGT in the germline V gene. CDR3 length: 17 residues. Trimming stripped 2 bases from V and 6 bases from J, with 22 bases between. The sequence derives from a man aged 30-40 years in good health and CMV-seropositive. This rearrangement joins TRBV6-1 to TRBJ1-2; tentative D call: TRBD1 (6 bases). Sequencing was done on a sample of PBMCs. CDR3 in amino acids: CASSETLTGPNPHGYTF. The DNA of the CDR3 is TGTGCCAGCAGTGAAACTTTGACAGGACCAAACCCTCATGGCTACACCTTC.